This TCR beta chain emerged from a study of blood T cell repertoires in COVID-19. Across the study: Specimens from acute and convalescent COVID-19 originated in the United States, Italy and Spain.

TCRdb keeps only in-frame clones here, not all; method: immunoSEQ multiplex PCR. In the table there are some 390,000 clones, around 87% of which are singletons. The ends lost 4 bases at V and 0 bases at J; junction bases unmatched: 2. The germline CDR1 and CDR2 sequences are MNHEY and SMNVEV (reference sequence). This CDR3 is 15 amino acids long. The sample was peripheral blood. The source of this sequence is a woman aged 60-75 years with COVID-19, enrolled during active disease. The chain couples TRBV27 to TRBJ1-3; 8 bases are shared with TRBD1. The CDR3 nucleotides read TGTGCCAGCAGTTGGGACAGGACCTCTGGAAACACCATATATTTT. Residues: CASSWDRTSGNTIYF.